This T cell receptor beta chain was sequenced for a study of OX40 agonist ivuxolimab in advanced cancers. Whole-study context: Therapy given before enrollment (anti-PD-1, anti-PD-L1 or anti-CTLA-4) was allowed, and approximately 40% had some.

V lost 5 bases and J lost 6, with 5 bases in between. CDR1 and CDR2 (germline): SGHVS, FQNEAQ. The CDR3 is made up of 12 amino acids. Broader study findings: CD8+ T cells (on average) carried more expanded clones than CD4+ T cells.

This clone was seen a few times. What it binds is unknown. Exclusion of a patient followed from autoimmune disease history or systemic immunosuppression. Clones were sequenced by immunoSEQ multiplex PCR, and TCRdb holds only the in-frame ones, with some missing. The sample has around 40,000 clones; about 80% are singletons. The chain uses TRBV7-8 and TRBJ1-6, with D unresolved. This receptor was identified in an adult with an advanced solid tumor such as melanoma, head and neck, liver or kidney cancer. The sequenced sample was CD4+ or CD8+ T cells sorted from blood, obtained in a trial of the OX40 agonist ivuxolimab. CDR3 DNA sequence: TGTGCCAGCAGCCCTTCTAATTCACCCCTCCACTTT. Protein sequence: CASSPSNSPLHF.